Below are 16 T cell receptor beta chains sequenced from a single sample in a study of human T cells and chemical hapten exposure. Time point denoted: patch test 1, 2 weeks after DPC sensitization. The treatment here: therapeutic diphenylcyclopropenone sensitization with weekly scalp DPC. TCRdb recomputed calls from the RACE reads with MiXCR, one row per CDR3 protein. This table holds roughly 98,000 distinct CDR3 sequences, roughly 12% found once. Here the sequenced sample was whole blood, taken in connection with sensitization to the hapten diphenylcyclopropenone (DPC). These receptors originate from a woman aged 40 to 55 with alopecia areata. Some clones in this sample may be carry-over from other donors' samples.

This clonotype has a handful of counts. A junction end diverges from the germline sequence, so it may reflect a read error. V gene TRBV5-1 combines with J gene TRBJ2-7, with D unresolved. The germline gives CDR1 SGHRS, CDR2 YFSETQ. This CDR3 spans 14 amino acids. The CDR3 sequence is CAISLVNGAYEQYF. DNA of the CDR3: TGCGCCATCAGCTTGGTAAACGGAGCCTACGAGCAGTACTTC.

This clonotype was recorded at least ten times. The gene calls are TRBV6-2 or TRBV6-3 and TRBJ1-1; D gene ambiguous. Germline lookup yields CDR1 MNHEY and CDR2 SVGEGT. The CDR3 totals 12 residues. V was shortened by 6 bases and J by 3 bases, with 8 bases between the two germline ends. DNA of the CDR3: TGTGCCAGCAGAGAAAGCCACACTGAAGCTTTCTTT. Protein: CASRESHTEAFF.

There are a few counts of this clonotype. This sequence joins TRBV9 and TRBJ1-1; 8 bases fit TRBD1. The junction had 6 bases not matched to a gene; V was cut back by 3 bases and J by 8 bases. Germline values: CDR1 SGDLS, CDR2 YYNGEE. The CDR3 extends over 13 amino acids. For the CDR3, the DNA is TGTGCCAGCAGCGCGGAGGACAGGGTGGAAGCTTTCTTT. Translation: CASSAEDRVEAFF. Based on the CDR3 plus reference TRBV9 and TRBJ1-1, the full variable domain is DSGVTQTPKHLITATGQRVTLRCSPRSGDLSVYWYQQSLDQGLQFLIQYYNGEERAKGNILERFSAQQFPDLHSELNLSSLELGDSALYFCASSAEDRVEAFFGQGTRLTVV.

In this sample, this clonotype turned up a few times. The CDR3 region has the DNA TGTGCCAGCAGCCAATTACGCCCGAAAAACGGACAGGGGGCCCGAGTACAGCCCCAGCATTTT. It yields the protein CASSQLRPKNGQGARVQPQHF. This rearrangement joins TRBV14 to TRBJ1-5, with TRBD1 matching over 11 bases. Germline V gene lookup returns CDR1 SGHDN and CDR2 FVKESK. V lost 2 bases to trimming and J lost 7 bases; unmatched junction nucleotides: 22. The CDR3 is 21 amino acids.

In this sample, this clonotype turned up many times. The chain combines TRBV6-2 or TRBV6-3 with TRBJ1-2; 11 nucleotides agree with TRBD1. This CDR3 is 15 amino acids long. Trimming removed 2 bases from V and 7 bases from J; junction bases left unmatched: 6. In germline, CDR1 is MNHEY, CDR2 SVGEGT. This CDR3 reads CASSYDGQGASGYTF. CDR3 DNA: TGTGCCAGCAGTTACGATGGACAGGGGGCCTCTGGCTACACCTTC.

This clonotype was seen a handful of times. This rearrangement joins TRBV15 to TRBJ1-2; 7 bases are shared with TRBD1. V trimming: 5 bases; J trimming: 4 bases; junction bases outside the gene matches: 4. Germline CDR1 LNHNV, CDR2 YYDKDF (reference sequence). The CDR3 totals 13 residues. CDR3: CATSGGGPYGYTF. DNA of the CDR3: TGTGCCACCAGCGGAGGGGGCCCCTATGGCTACACCTTC. Complete variable domain (other parts from reference TRBV15 and TRBJ1-2): DAMVIQNPRYQVTQFGKPVTLSCSQTLNHNVMYWYQQKSSQAPKLLFHYYDKDFNNEADTPDNFQSRRPNTSFCFLDIRSPGLGDTAMYLCATSGGGPYGYTFGSGTRLTVV.

In this sample, this clonotype turned up many times. The chain is built from TRBV29-1 and TRBJ2-5; 11 bases are a match to TRBD2. The CDR3 length is 14 residues. After removal of 5 bases from V and 4 bases from J, the junction contained 6 bases not matched to a gene. The germline CDR1 and CDR2 sequences are SQVTM and ANQGSEA. The CDR3 loop reads CSVSLAGGRETQYF. The DNA of the CDR3 is TGCAGCGTTAGCCTAGCGGGAGGTCGAGAGACCCAGTACTTC.

This clonotype appeared many times. The rearrangement joins TRBV4-3 to TRBJ2-1; TRBD2 aligns across 9 bases. The trim removed 0 bases at V and 2 bases at J, leaving 5 bases unmatched. This CDR3 is 17 amino acids long. The germline V gene encodes CDR1 LGHNA and CDR2 YSLEER. The CDR3 spells CASSQEMTSGTYNEQFF. Here the CDR3 DNA reads TGCGCCAGCAGCCAAGAGATGACTAGCGGAACCTACAATGAGCAGTTCTTC.

This clonotype was observed many times. This rearrangement joins TRBV29-1 to TRBJ1-2, with TRBD1 identical over 7 bases. Germline V gene lookup returns CDR1 SQVTM and CDR2 ANQGSEA. The V and J ends lost 3 bases and 3 bases, in that order; junction bases with no gene match: 1. The CDR3 runs to 12 residues. The DNA for the CDR3 is TGCAGCGTTGACCAGGGGGACTATGGCTACACCTTC. It encodes CSVDQGDYGYTF.

This clonotype was picked up a small number of times. V is TRBV2 and J is TRBJ2-1, with 12 positions matching TRBD2. V lost 5 bases to trimming and J lost 6 bases; unmatched junction nucleotides: 5. In germline, CDR1 is SNHLY, CDR2 FYNNEI. The CDR3 length is 15 residues. The DNA for the CDR3 is TGTGCCAGCAGTCCGGGACTAGCGGGTCCCAATGAGCAGTTCTTC. Translated, it gives CASSPGLAGPNEQFF.

Ten or more counts support this clonotype. The rearrangement uses TRBV11-1 and TRBJ2-1; 7 bases are shared with TRBD1. CDR3 length: 13 amino acids. The V gene end was trimmed by 5 bases and the J gene end by 8 bases; junction bases not matched to a gene: 6. Germline V gene sequence: CDR1 SGHAT, CDR2 FQDESV (reference sequence). CDR3: CASSQQQGYEQFF. CDR3 nucleotides: TGTGCCAGCAGCCAACAACAGGGGTATGAGCAGTTCTTC.

The genes are TRBV7-2 and TRBJ2-2; 10 bases line up with TRBD1. CDR1 is SGHTA, CDR2 FQGNSA, per germline. There are 15 residues in the CDR3. V shed 4 bases and J 8 bases; nucleotides not matched to a gene: 7. CDR3 in DNA: TGTGCCAGCAGCTATACGACAGGGGGCGAAGGGGAGCTGTTTTTT. Its protein is CASSYTTGGEGELFF. Full variable domain (remainder filled in from reference TRBV7-2 and TRBJ2-2): GAGVSQSPSNKVTEKGKDVELRCDPISGHTALYWYRQSLGQGLEFLIYFQGNSAPDKSGLPSDRFSAERTGGSVSTLTIQRTQQEDSAVYLCASSYTTGGEGELFFGEGSRLTVL.

This clonotype was seen a few times. The chain combines TRBV5-1 with TRBJ2-1; D unclear. CDR1 and CDR2 (germline): SGHRS, YFSETQ. The CDR3 is 16 residues long. V gave up 4 bases and J gave up 4 bases, with 18 bases separating them. The CDR3 DNA reads TGCGCCAGCAGCCCCCCCGGGCACAAGACTTACAATGAGCAGTTCTTC. Protein: CASSPPGHKTYNEQFF.

This clonotype was seen many times. The chain is built from TRBV3-1 and TRBJ2-5; no reliable D call. This CDR3 region has 14 residues. Trimming took 3 bases from V and 0 from J, leaving 8 bases between them. Germline assignment: CDR1 LGHDT and CDR2 YNNKEL (reference sequence). In DNA form, the CDR3 reads TGTGCCAGCAGCCACCCCCCTAACCAAGAGACCCAGTACTTC. This translates into CASSHPPNQETQYF.

The chain has TRBV12-3 or TRBV12-4 and TRBJ1-3; TRBD1 agrees at 9 bases. The CDR3 is 13 amino acids. Trimming removed 6 bases from V and 6 bases from J; junction bases left unmatched: 3. CDR3 in DNA: TGTGCCAGCAGCCGACAGGGGGAAAACACCATATATTTT. Its protein product is CASSRQGENTIYF.

This rearrangement joins TRBV10-3 to TRBJ2-7; 13 positions agree with TRBD2. Germline CDR1 is ENHRY and CDR2 is SYGVKD. Losses at the gene ends were 3 bases for V and 2 bases for J; bases not matched to a gene: 1. CDR3 length equals 15 residues. The CDR3 region is CAISEGLAGAYEQYF. The CDR3 region has the DNA TGTGCCATCAGTGAAGGACTAGCGGGAGCCTACGAGCAGTACTTC.